This T cell receptor beta chain was sequenced for a study of early T cells in non-severe SARS-CoV-2 infection. This clonotype was observed at least ten times. Each CDR3 protein is one row after TCRdb ran MiXCR on the 5' RACE reads. The sample includes tens of thousands of distinct CDR3 sequences, 12% of them seen just once. Sequenced: whole blood. This receptor was taken from an adult who was a healthcare worker with PCR-confirmed SARS-CoV-2 infection or an uninfected control (not recorded which).

CDR3 DNA sequence: TGTGCCAGCAGCCCGGACGGAAGCTACGAGCAGTACTTC. It is translated as CASSPDGSYEQYF. V is TRBV6-6 and J is TRBJ2-7; D uncertain. In germline, CDR1 is MNHNY, CDR2 SVGAGI (reference sequence). Trimming shortened V by 6 bases and J by 3 bases, and 12 bases separated the two germline ends. This CDR3 region has 13 residues.